Here is one T cell receptor beta chain with its context. This clone occurred a few times. Which antigen it targets is not known. The sample holds no much larger clone one base away, and base qualities are not on file. According to the germline V gene, CDR1 reads SGHRS and CDR2 reads YFSETQ. Trimming takes 0 bases from V and 1 base from J, and the germline ends sit 8 bases apart. There are 15 amino acids in the CDR3, from cysteine to phenylalanine inclusive. Of all the DNA, just the CDR3 is kept, 45 bases in frame from base 1. The sample belongs to a study of PD-1 blockade in classical Hodgkin lymphoma (TCRdb year 2020). Study-wide context: Nivolumab dosing was 3 mg/kg intravenously every 2 weeks, continuing until either disease progression or unacceptable toxicity. To define a peripheral blood immune signature of response to PD-1 blockade in classical Hodgkin lymphoma, the study combined TCR beta sequencing with CyTOF.

The Qiagen DNeasy kit was used to extract genomic DNA both from unsorted PBMCs and from the negatively selected CD4+ and CD8+ fractions. TCR beta CDR3 regions were amplified by immunoSEQ multiplex PCR using primers annealing to V and J segments. A synthetic immune receptor repertoire was used to minimize amplification bias, and remaining bias was computationally removed after sequencing. The original pipeline was this. Custom Python scripts were used to quantify repertoire diversity as the Shannon entropy index. Unsorted, CD4+ and CD8+ repertoires were analyzed separately, except in combined analyses where CD4+ and CD8+ sequences were merged in silico. Clonal expansion was defined as a frequency increase of at least 2-fold after treatment compared with C1D1, and clones undetected at baseline were assigned a pseudocount of 0.5. Clones with 0 or 1 copy at C1D1 were defined as singleton clones, while clones with 2 or more copies were defined as non-singleton clones. Clones expanded in unsorted samples were annotated as CD4+, CD8+ or unknown by matching protein sequences in sorted samples from the same patient. Wilcoxon tests were applied to paired samples to test diversity changes from C1D1 to C4D1. The table comes from immuneACCESS by way of TCRdb, which keeps in-frame sequences with V and J called. Part of the clones is missing from these tables; in studies checked, under half for an unresolved V gene and the rest for unknown reasons. V and J calls and clone size are as listed in that table; D and trimming were resolved from the DNA. Within this sample are about 100,000 clones, with 89% of them counted one time only. The ten largest make up about 20% of the sample.

The time point label, read with the paper, signifies: cycle 2 day 1 (C2D1) of nivolumab. Relapse after autologous stem cell transplantation had occurred in all trial patients, and cohorts A, B and C were distinguished by prior brentuximab vedotin exposure. The trial cohort was composed of under 70 patients with relapsed/refractory classical Hodgkin lymphoma, for whom complete response, partial response or progressive disease was recorded as best overall response. In the multi-cohort phase II CheckMate 205 trial, trial patients received single-agent nivolumab. An independent review committee assessed best overall response by applying the 2007 International Working Group response criteria. PBMCs from the trial were collected at three points: immediately before nivolumab initiation (C1D1), and during therapy at cycle 2 day 1 and cycle 4 day 1. Peripheral blood was collected in 8 mL Vacutainer Cell Preparation Tubes, from which PBMCs were isolated by centrifugation and then cryopreserved.

General study outcomes and caveats: Lower diversity was observed in patients in whom nivolumab was started less than 1 year after ASCT, and these patients were excluded from later analyses so that confounding by immune reconstitution would be avoided. The study covered only a single clinical trial cohort, and the causes of the repertoire differences, possibly disease activity or prior therapy, were still not defined. Newly diagnosed patients were reported to have lower baseline TCR diversity than healthy donors, and relapsed/refractory patients were reported to have lower baseline TCR diversity still. Among trial patients, those achieving complete response had baseline diversity similar to that of newly diagnosed patients, while diversity was significantly lower in partial responders and progressors. CD4+ but not CD8+ TCR diversity rose significantly by C4D1 (p=0.0027 vs p=0.16), most apparent in complete responders (p=0.02).

Sequences were derived from peripheral blood mononuclear cells (PBMCs), sampled before the second cycle of nivolumab. The chain is assembled from TRBV5-1 and TRBJ2-1; perhaps TRBD1 is the D gene, with 6 bases matching. The TCR was taken from a human donor with classical Hodgkin lymphoma. The CDR3 region reads CASSLAGESYNEQFF. The DNA reads TGCGCCAGCAGCTTGGCAGGGGAATCCTACAATGAGCAGTTCTTC. The entire variable domain, with the stretches around the CDR3 drawn from the reference TRBV5-1 and TRBJ2-1 proteins, is KAGVTQTPRYLIKTRGQQVTLSCSPISGHRSVSWYQQTPGQGLQFLFEYFSETQRNKGNFPGRFSGRQFSNSRSEMNVSTLELGDSALYLCASSLAGESYNEQFFGPGTRLTVL.